Shown below are 26 T cell receptor beta chains from a single sample sequenced in a study of shared clonotypes between healthy human individuals. Sequencing used immunoSEQ multiplex PCR; TCRdb keeps in-frame clones, though not all of them. The repertoire consists of 950,000 to 1,100,000 clones, with around 82% occurring once and the leading ten covering roughly 0.61%. Sequencing used memory CD4+ T cells from PBMCs. Subset in this sample: CD45RA-negative fraction. The receptors stem from a man between 18 and 29 years old in good health. Some clones in this sample may be carry-over from other donors' samples.

CDR3 loop: CASSQGALNEKLFF. The DNA for the CDR3 is TGTGCCAGCAGCCAGGGAGCCCTAAATGAAAAACTGTTTTTT. The rearrangement uses TRBV7-9 and TRBJ1-4; a weak D match, TRBD1 (5 bases). V gave up 5 bases and J gave up 5 bases, with 12 bases separating them. CDR1 and CDR2 from the germline V gene are SEHNR and FQNEAQ (reference sequence). The CDR3 sequence is 14 residues long.

V is TRBV5-4 and J is TRBJ1-1; D is unclear. V lost 0 bases to trimming and J lost 0 bases, with 6 bases between them. Germline values: CDR1 SGHNT, CDR2 YYREEE (reference sequence). This CDR3 contains 14 residues. DNA of the CDR3: TGTGCCAGCAGCTTGGATCTGATGAACACTGAAGCTTTCTTT. Translation: CASSLDLMNTEAFF. Supplemented by reference TRBV5-4 and TRBJ1-1, the full variable domain reads ETGVTQSPTHLIKTRGQQVTLRCSSQSGHNTVSWYQQALGQGPQFIFQYYREEENGRGNFPPRFSGLQFPNYSSELNVNALELDDSALYLCASSLDLMNTEAFFGQGTRLTVV.

This clone was seen just once. The rearrangement joins TRBV11-2 to TRBJ2-7; 11 nucleotides match TRBD2. Unmatched junction bases numbered 14, after V lost 2 bases and J lost 5 bases. This CDR3 has 18 residues. Germline CDR1 is SGHAT and CDR2 is FQNNGV. DNA for the CDR3: TGTGCCAGCAGCTTACCTATAAGACTAGCGGGAAACAAAAACGAGCAGTACTTC. Residues: CASSLPIRLAGNKNEQYF.

As for this clone: This CDR3 is also generated by other DNA sequences in the sample. The chain recombines TRBV6-1 with TRBJ1-1; weak D call: TRBD1 (5 bases). The length of the CDR3 is 14 residues. Germline-derived CDR1 and CDR2 are MNHNS and SASEGT. V lost 1 base, J lost 5 bases, and 11 bases lay in between. CDR3 amino acids: CASSEGAGRTEAFF. The CDR3 region has the DNA TGTGCCAGCAGTGAAGGGGCAGGGAGGACTGAAGCTTTCTTT.

There are many counts of this clone. This chain uses TRBV28 with TRBJ1-1; no reliable D call. CDR3 length equals 13 residues. V shed 4 bases and J shed 8 bases, with 14 bases lying between them. Germline assignment: CDR1 MDHEN and CDR2 SYDVKM. The CDR3 sequence is CASSSTATSEAFF. CDR3 DNA sequence: TGTGCCAGCAGTTCTACCGCTACCAGCGAAGCTTTCTTT.

The CDR3 protein is CATSRVESSGNTIYF. The DNA for the CDR3 is TGTGCCACCAGCAGAGTGGAAAGCTCTGGAAACACCATATATTTT. The chain employs TRBV15 and TRBJ1-3; D gene unclear. CDR3 length: 15 amino acids. The V gene's germline CDR1 is LNHNV and CDR2 YYDKDF (reference sequence). Deletions cut 1 base from V and 0 bases from J, with 7 bases between.

The chain employs TRBV10-3 and TRBJ2-1; TRBD2 agrees at 8 bases. In germline, CDR1 is ENHRY, CDR2 SYGVKD. This CDR3 comprises 17 residues. V was clipped by 11 bases and J by 1 base; unmatched bases: 16. CDR3: CAVGDKTSGPSYNEQFF. For the CDR3, the DNA is TGTGCCGTCGGGGACAAAACTAGCGGTCCTTCCTACAATGAGCAGTTCTTC.

This clone was seen once. The V call is TRBV5-1, the J call TRBJ2-2, with 10 nucleotides matching TRBD2. CDR1 is SGHRS, CDR2 YFSETQ, per germline. Trimming at V came to 5 bases and at J to 7 bases, leaving 20 bases not matched to a gene. CDR3 length: 19 amino acids. Here the CDR3 reads CASSPGMLAGAPGIGELFF. The CDR3 bases are TGCGCCAGCAGTCCCGGGATGCTAGCGGGAGCCCCGGGAATCGGGGAGCTGTTTTTT.

This rearrangement joins TRBV10-3 to TRBJ2-5, with D uncertain. The germline CDR1 and CDR2 sequences are ENHRY and SYGVKD. V was cut by 10 bases and J by 1 base, with 13 bases left in between. The length of the CDR3 is 13 residues. The CDR3 loop is CASSHFSQETQYF. The CDR3 DNA reads as TGTGCCAGCAGCCACTTCAGCCAAGAGACCCAGTACTTC.

The J gene is TRBJ1-1, the V gene TRBV28; possibly TRBD1 for D (5 bases). Germline CDR1 is MDHEN and CDR2 is SYDVKM. Trimming pared 6 bases from V and 1 base from J, leaving 12 bases between. There are 14 residues in the CDR3. CDR3 coding DNA: TGTGCCAGCAGCAACCCCAGGGCGAACACTGAAGCTTTCTTT. Residues: CASSNPRANTEAFF. The full variable domain, completed using reference TRBV28 and TRBJ1-1, is DVKVTQSSRYLVKRTGEKVFLECVQDMDHENMFWYRQDPGLGLRLIYFSYDVKMKEKGDIPEGYSVSREKKERFSLILESASTNQTSMYLCASSNPRANTEAFFGQGTRLTVV.

This clone was seen a few times. The CDR3 region has the DNA TGCGCCAGCAGCGGGCTAGCGGGAGGGCCACAAGAGCAGTACTTC. It encodes CASSGLAGGPQEQYF. V usage is TRBV5-1 and J usage is TRBJ2-7, with 12 nucleotides matching TRBD2. Germline V lookup: CDR1 SGHRS, CDR2 YFSETQ. This CDR3 contains 15 residues. V gave up 4 bases and J gave up 7 bases; unmatched junction bases: 9. Full variable domain (outside the CDR3, taken from reference TRBV5-1 and TRBJ2-7): KAGVTQTPRYLIKTRGQQVTLSCSPISGHRSVSWYQQTPGQGLQFLFEYFSETQRNKGNFPGRFSGRQFSNSRSEMNVSTLELGDSALYLCASSGLAGGPQEQYFGPGTRLTVT.

This sequence joins TRBV19 and TRBJ1-4; no reliable D call. Germline loops: CDR1 LNHDA, CDR2 SQIVND (reference sequence). The CDR3 runs 12 residues. Trimming stripped 4 bases from V and 7 bases from J, with 7 bases between. CDR3 nucleotides: TGTGCCAGTAGTAGGAACCTTGAAAAACTGTTTTTT. Protein: CASSRNLEKLFF.

CDR3 DNA: TGTGCCAGCAGCCAAACTTTGGATCAGCCCCAGCATTTT. Encoded protein: CASSQTLDQPQHF. The V gene is TRBV14, the J gene TRBJ1-5; unclear D gene. Germline V gives CDR1 SGHDN, CDR2 FVKESK. There are 13 residues in the CDR3. The V and J ends lost 2 bases and 5 bases respectively, with 7 bases between them.

The chain carries TRBV5-4 and TRBJ2-7, with D perhaps assigned TRBD1 or TRBD2 (5 bases each). The CDR3 covers 17 residues. CDR1 is SGHNT, CDR2 YYREEE, per germline (reference sequence). V was pared by 4 bases and J by 4 bases, with 24 bases between. CDR3 coding DNA: TGTGCCAGCAGCCCACCGTCGAGGGGAACACAAGGATACGAGCAGTACTTC. The encoded protein is CASSPPSRGTQGYEQYF.

The chain carries TRBV7-8 and TRBJ2-5, with 7 nucleotides matching TRBD2. This CDR3 region has 15 residues. Trimming took 2 bases from V and 2 from J; bases not matched to a gene: 5. Germline loops: CDR1 SGHVS, CDR2 FQNEAQ. CDR3 loop: CASSLWGRVQETQYF. CDR3 nucleotide sequence: TGTGCCAGCAGCTTATGGGGGAGGGTACAAGAGACCCAGTACTTC.

This sequence joins TRBV5-1 and TRBJ2-1; 12 nucleotides align to TRBD2. This CDR3 contains 20 residues. With 2 bases clipped from V and 0 bases from J, the junction kept 12 bases outside the gene matches. Looked up from germline, CDR1 is SGHRS and CDR2 is YFSETQ. As DNA, the CDR3 is TGCGCCAGCAGCTTACAACGACTAGCGGGAGTTCCGAGCTCCTACAATGAGCAGTTCTTC. As protein: CASSLQRLAGVPSSYNEQFF.

The chain employs TRBV9 and TRBJ2-5; 8 bases match TRBD1. The germline V gene encodes CDR1 SGDLS and CDR2 YYNGEE. After removal of 0 bases from V and 2 bases from J, the junction contained 6 bases not matched to a gene. The CDR3 has 16 amino acids. The CDR3 here is CASSVGQGKWQETQYF. Here the CDR3 DNA reads TGTGCCAGCAGCGTAGGACAGGGGAAATGGCAAGAGACCCAGTACTTC. Variable domain in full (rest from reference TRBV9 and TRBJ2-5): DSGVTQTPKHLITATGQRVTLRCSPRSGDLSVYWYQQSLDQGLQFLIQYYNGEERAKGNILERFSAQQFPDLHSELNLSSLELGDSALYFCASSVGQGKWQETQYFGPGTRLLVL.

Remarks on this clone: This may be a read error: a much more frequent sequence differs by one nucleotide. The genes are TRBV2 and TRBJ1-4; possible D gene TRBD1, 5 bases. The V end was cut by 4 bases, the J end by 0 bases, with 6 bases between. From germline, CDR1 is SNHLY and CDR2 FYNNEI. This CDR3 is built from 14 residues. In nucleotides, the CDR3 is TGTGCCAGCAGTGGACAGCCAACTAATGAAAAACTGTTTTTT. Translating it yields CASSGQPTNEKLFF.

The J gene is TRBJ1-6, the V gene TRBV30, with 7 bases that match TRBD1. CDR1 is GTSNPN and CDR2 is SVGIG in the germline V gene (reference sequence). The V segment lost 2 bases and the J segment 5 bases; nucleotides outside the gene matches: 3. The CDR3 is made up of 14 amino acids. DNA of the CDR3: TGTGCCTGGAGTAGGACAGGAGATAATTCACCCCTCCACTTT. Encoded protein: CAWSRTGDNSPLHF.

The rearrangement uses TRBV2 and TRBJ1-5; no firm D call. The CDR3 is 14 amino acids. Germline loops: CDR1 SNHLY, CDR2 FYNNEI. Trimming pared 6 bases from V and 7 bases from J, leaving 16 bases between. The chain's CDR3 is CASRDSIIGQPQHF. CDR3 nucleotide sequence: TGTGCCAGCAGGGACTCAATTATCGGGCAGCCCCAGCATTTT. Filled out from reference TRBV2 and TRBJ1-5, the complete variable domain reads EPEVTQTPSHQVTQMGQEVILRCVPISNHLYFYWYRQILGQKVEFLVSFYNNEISEKSEIFDDQFSVERPDGSNFTLKIRSTKLEDSAMYFCASRDSIIGQPQHFGDGTRLSIL.

The chain is built from TRBV5-1 and TRBJ2-1; D possibly matches TRBD1 or TRBD2 (5 bases each). Per the germline V gene, CDR1 is SGHRS and CDR2 is YFSETQ. This CDR3 comprises 12 residues. Trimming left V 0 bases short and J 10 bases short, with 8 bases between. The chain's CDR3 is CASSLGWGEQFF. The CDR3 DNA reads TGCGCCAGCAGCTTGGGCTGGGGGGAGCAGTTCTTC.

In this sample, this clone turned up a few times. The V gene is TRBV21-1, the J gene TRBJ1-2. TRBV21-1 is a pseudogene segment. This CDR3 contains 16 residues. In DNA, the CDR3 is TGTGCCAGCAGCAAAGAAGCCAGAGGACCGACCTACGGCTACACCTTC. This codes for CASSKEARGPTYGYTF.

This clone was counted a single time. The chain's CDR3 is CASSLRPLGRGADEQFF. The CDR3 coding sequence is TGTGCCAGCAGCCTCCGACCCCTTGGGCGGGGGGCGGATGAGCAGTTCTTC. This rearrangement joins TRBV7-8 to TRBJ2-1; 8 nucleotides line up with TRBD2. The CDR3 spans 17 residues. J lost 8 bases, V lost 5 bases, and 17 bases had no gene match. Germline-derived CDR1 and CDR2 are SGHVS and FQNEAQ.

The V gene is TRBV14, the J gene TRBJ1-1; 9 bases align to TRBD1. Per the germline V gene, CDR1 is SGHDN and CDR2 is FVKESK. V shed 5 bases, J shed 7 bases, and the junction held 2 bases outside the gene matches. CDR3 length equals 12 residues. In DNA form, the CDR3 reads TGTGCCAGCAGCTTGACAGGGGGTGAAGCTTTCTTT. It specifies CASSLTGGEAFF.

The V and J genes are TRBV11-2 and TRBJ2-7, with D possibly called TRBD1 or TRBD2 (5 bases each). CDR1 is SGHAT and CDR2 is FQNNGV in the germline V gene. The V end lost 3 bases, the J end lost 5 bases, and 11 bases lay between the germline ends. CDR3 length equals 13 residues. The CDR3 reads CASSLGRDHEQYF. The CDR3 nucleotides read TGTGCCAGCAGCTTGGGCAGGGACCACGAGCAGTACTTC.

This clone has just a few counts. The chain combines TRBV10-1 with TRBJ2-7; TRBD2 agrees at 12 bases. The CDR3 sequence is 15 residues long. The germline CDR1 and CDR2 sequences are WNHNN and SYGVQD (reference sequence). Unmatched junction bases numbered 1, after V lost 2 bases and J lost 2 bases. CDR3 DNA: TGCGCCAGCAGTGAGACTAGCGGGGGGACCTACGAGCAGTACTTC. Translation: CASSETSGGTYEQYF.